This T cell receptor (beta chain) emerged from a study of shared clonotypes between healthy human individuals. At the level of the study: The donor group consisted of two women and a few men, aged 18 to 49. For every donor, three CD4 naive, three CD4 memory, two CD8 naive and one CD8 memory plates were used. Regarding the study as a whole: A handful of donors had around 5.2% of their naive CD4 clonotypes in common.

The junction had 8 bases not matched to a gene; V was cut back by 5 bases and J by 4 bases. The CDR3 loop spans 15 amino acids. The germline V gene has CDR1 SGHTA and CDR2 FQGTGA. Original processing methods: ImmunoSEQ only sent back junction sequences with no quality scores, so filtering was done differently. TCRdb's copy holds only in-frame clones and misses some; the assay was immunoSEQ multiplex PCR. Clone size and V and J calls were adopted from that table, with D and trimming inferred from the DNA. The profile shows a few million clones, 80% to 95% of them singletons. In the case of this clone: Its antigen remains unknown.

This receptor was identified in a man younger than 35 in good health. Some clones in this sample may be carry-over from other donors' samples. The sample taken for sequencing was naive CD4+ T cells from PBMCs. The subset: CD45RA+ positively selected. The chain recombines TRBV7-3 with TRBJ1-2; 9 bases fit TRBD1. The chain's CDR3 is CASSQSRDRAYGYTF. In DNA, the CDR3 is TGTGCCAGCAGCCAATCCCGGGACAGGGCCTATGGCTACACCTTC.